This T cell receptor (beta chain) was identified in a study of spatial heterogeneity in lung cancer. This clonotype was seen only a few times. Unique molecular identifiers tagged every individual TCR cDNA molecule. TCRdb independently ran MiXCR on the 5' RACE reads; one entry per CDR3 protein. Of around 48,000 distinct CDR3 sequences in the sample, over 4.5% were seen once. The time point denotes: sample taken at primary tumor resection. The donors were fewer than 80 patients with non-small cell lung cancer that was early-stage and untreated. Sequencing covered unsorted whole RNA taken from tumor, nontumor lung or frozen PBMC. The length of the CDR3 is 15 residues. The V end lost 5 bases, the J end lost 0 bases, and 14 bases lay between the germline ends. Germline CDR1 DFQATT, CDR2 SNEGSKA (reference sequence).

The sequence came from a male donor with early-stage non-small cell lung cancer. This chain joins TRBV20-1 and TRBJ1-3; D uncertain. The sample was PBMCs, taken at surgery. The DNA for the CDR3 is TGCAGTGCTTCTTGGACGGAGAGCTCTGGAAACACCATATATTTT. It specifies CSASWTESSGNTIYF.